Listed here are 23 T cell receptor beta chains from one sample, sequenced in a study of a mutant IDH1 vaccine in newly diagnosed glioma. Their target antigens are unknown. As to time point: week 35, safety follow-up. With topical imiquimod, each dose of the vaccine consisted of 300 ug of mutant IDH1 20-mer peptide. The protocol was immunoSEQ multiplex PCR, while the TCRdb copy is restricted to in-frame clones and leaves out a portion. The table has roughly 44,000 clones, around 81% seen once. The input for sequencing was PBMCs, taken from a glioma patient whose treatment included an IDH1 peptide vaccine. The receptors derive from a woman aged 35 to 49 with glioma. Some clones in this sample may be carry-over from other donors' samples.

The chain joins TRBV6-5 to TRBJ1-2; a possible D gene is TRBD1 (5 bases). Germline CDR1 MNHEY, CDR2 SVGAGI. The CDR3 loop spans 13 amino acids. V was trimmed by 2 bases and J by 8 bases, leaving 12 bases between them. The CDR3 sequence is CASSYRTQQGYTF. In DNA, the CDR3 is TGTGCCAGCAGTTACCGGACACAACAGGGCTACACCTTC.

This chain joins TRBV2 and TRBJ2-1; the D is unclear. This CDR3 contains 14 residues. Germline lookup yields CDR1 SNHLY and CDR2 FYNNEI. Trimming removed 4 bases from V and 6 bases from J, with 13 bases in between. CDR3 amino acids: CASSVSTLTNEQFF. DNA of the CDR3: TGTGCCAGCAGTGTGTCAACCCTAACCAATGAGCAGTTCTTC.

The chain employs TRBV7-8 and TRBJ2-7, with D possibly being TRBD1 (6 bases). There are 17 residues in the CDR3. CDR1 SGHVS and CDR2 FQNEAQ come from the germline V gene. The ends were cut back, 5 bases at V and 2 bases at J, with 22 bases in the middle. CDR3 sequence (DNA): TGTGCCAGCAGCCTCGAAGGGGGAGCGAGCAGAGCCTACGAGCAGTACTTC. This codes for CASSLEGGASRAYEQYF.

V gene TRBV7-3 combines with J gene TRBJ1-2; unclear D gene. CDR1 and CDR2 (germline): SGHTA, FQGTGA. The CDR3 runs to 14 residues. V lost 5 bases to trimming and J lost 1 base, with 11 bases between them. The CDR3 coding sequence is TGTGCCAGCAGCCTACAAGAGGATAACTATGGCTACACCTTC. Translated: CASSLQEDNYGYTF.

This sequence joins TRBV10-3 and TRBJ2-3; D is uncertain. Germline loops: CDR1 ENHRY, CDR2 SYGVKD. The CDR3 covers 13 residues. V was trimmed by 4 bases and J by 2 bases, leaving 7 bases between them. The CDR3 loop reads CAISVKFTDTQYF. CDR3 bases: TGTGCCATCAGTGTCAAATTCACAGATACGCAGTATTTT.

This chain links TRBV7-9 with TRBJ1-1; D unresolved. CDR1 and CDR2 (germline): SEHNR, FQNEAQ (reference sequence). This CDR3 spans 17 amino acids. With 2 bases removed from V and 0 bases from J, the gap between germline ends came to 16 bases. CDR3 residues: CASSLLPVGALNTEAFF. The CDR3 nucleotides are TGTGCCAGCAGCTTACTCCCGGTCGGAGCCCTGAACACTGAAGCTTTCTTT.

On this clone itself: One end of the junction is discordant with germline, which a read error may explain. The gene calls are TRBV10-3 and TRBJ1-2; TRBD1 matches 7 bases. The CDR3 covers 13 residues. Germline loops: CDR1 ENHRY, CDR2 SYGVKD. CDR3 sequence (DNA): TGTGCCATCCGTGACAGGGCCTTCTATGGCTACACCTTC. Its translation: CAIRDRAFYGYTF.

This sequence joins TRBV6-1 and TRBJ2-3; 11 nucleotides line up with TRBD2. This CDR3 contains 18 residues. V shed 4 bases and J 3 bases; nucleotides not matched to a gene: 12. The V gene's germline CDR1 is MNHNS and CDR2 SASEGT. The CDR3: CASSAASGRSYVTDTQYF. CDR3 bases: TGTGCCAGCAGTGCCGCTAGCGGGAGGAGTTATGTGACAGATACGCAGTATTTT.

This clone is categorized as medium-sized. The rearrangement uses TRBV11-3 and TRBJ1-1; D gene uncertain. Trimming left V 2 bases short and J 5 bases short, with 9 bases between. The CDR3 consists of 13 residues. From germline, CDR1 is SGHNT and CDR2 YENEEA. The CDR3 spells CASSLQSGTEAFF. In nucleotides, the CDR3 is TGTGCCAGCAGCTTACAGTCGGGGACTGAAGCTTTCTTT.

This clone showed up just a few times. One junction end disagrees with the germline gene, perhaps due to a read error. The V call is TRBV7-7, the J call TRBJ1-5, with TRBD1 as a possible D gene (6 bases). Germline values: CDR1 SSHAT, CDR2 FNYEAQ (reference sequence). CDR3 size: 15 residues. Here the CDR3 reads CASRPLTGPNQPQHF. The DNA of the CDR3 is TGTGCTAGCAGACCCTTGACAGGCCCCAATCAGCCCCAGCATTTT.

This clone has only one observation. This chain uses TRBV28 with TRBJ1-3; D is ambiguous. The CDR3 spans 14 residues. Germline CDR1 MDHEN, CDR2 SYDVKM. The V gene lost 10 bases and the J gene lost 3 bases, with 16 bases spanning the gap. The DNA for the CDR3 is TGTGCCAAAAAGACCGTGCGAGATGGAAACACCATATATTTT. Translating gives CAKKTVRDGNTIYF.

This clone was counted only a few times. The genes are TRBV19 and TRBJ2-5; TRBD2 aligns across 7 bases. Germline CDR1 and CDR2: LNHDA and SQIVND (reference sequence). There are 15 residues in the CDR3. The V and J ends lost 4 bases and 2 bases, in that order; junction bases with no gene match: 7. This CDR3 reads CASSNPSGGQETQYF. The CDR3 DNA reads TGTGCCAGTAGTAACCCCTCGGGGGGTCAAGAGACCCAGTACTTC. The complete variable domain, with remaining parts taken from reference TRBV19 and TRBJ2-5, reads DGGITQSPKYLFRKEGQNVTLSCEQNLNHDAMYWYRQDPGQGLRLIYYSQIVNDFQKGDIAEGYSVSREKKESFPLTVTSAQKNPTAFYLCASSNPSGGQETQYFGPGTRLLVL.

CDR3 DNA: TGTGCCAGCAGCGTAGAGTTGGCTAGCGGGGGCCCACGGAATGAGCAGTTCTTC. Its protein product is CASSVELASGGPRNEQFF. This sequence joins TRBV9 and TRBJ2-1, with TRBD2 identical over 10 bases. The CDR3 is made up of 18 amino acids. V trimming: 0 bases; J trimming: 7 bases; junction bases outside the gene matches: 13. CDR1 is SGDLS and CDR2 is YYNGEE in the germline V gene.

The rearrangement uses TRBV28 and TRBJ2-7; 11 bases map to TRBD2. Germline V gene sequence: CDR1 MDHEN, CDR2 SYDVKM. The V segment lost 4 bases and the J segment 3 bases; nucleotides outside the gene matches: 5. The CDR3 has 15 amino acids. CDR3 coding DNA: TGTGCCAGCAGTTACCTAGCGGGAGGATTCTACGAGCAGTACTTC. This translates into CASSYLAGGFYEQYF.

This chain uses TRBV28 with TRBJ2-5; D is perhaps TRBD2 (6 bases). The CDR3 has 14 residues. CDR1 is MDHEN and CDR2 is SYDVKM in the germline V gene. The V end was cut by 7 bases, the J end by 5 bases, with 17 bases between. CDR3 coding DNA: TGTGCCAGCATCCCGGGCGGGGAGGTTGAGACCCAGTACTTC. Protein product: CASIPGGEVETQYF.

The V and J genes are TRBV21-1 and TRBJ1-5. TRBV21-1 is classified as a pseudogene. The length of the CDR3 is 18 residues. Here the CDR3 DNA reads TGTGCCAGCAGCAAAGTTTGGCCCCTGGGTCCGCACAATCAGCCCCAGCATTTT. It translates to CASSKVWPLGPHNQPQHF.

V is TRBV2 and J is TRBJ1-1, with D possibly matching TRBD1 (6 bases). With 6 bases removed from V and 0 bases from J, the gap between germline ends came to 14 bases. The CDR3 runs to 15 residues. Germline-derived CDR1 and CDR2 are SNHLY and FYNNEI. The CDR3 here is CASRGQFFMNTEAFF. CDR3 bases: TGTGCCAGCAGAGGACAGTTTTTTATGAACACTGAAGCTTTCTTT.

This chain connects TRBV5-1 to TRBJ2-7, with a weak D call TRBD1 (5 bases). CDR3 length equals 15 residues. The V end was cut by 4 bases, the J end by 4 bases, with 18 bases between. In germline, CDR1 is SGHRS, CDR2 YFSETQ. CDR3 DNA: TGCGCCAGCAGCCCACAGGCTGGAGTGTGGTACGAGCAGTACTTC. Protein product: CASSPQAGVWYEQYF.

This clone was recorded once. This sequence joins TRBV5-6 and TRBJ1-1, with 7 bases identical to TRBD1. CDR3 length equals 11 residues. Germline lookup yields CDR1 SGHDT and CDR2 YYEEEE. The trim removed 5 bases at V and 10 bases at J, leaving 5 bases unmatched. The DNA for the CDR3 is TGTGCCAGCAGTTACAGGGGAAGAGCTTTCTTT. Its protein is CASSYRGRAFF.

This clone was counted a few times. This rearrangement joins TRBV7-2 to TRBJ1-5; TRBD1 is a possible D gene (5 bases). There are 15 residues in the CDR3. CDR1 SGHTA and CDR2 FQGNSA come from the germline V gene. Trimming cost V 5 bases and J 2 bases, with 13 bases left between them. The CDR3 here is CASSPGTGGNQPQHF. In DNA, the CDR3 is TGTGCCAGCAGCCCCGGGACGGGGGGCAATCAGCCCCAGCATTTT.

In DNA form, the CDR3 reads TGTGCCAGCAGAGGGCAGGGACCGAACACCGGGGAGCTGTTTTTT. Protein sequence: CASRGQGPNTGELFF. The J gene is TRBJ2-2, the V gene TRBV7-9; D may be TRBD1 or TRBD2 (5 bases each). V was clipped by 6 bases and J by 0 bases, with 11 bases between them. The CDR3 length is 15 residues. Germline-derived CDR1 and CDR2 are SEHNR and FQNEAQ (reference sequence).

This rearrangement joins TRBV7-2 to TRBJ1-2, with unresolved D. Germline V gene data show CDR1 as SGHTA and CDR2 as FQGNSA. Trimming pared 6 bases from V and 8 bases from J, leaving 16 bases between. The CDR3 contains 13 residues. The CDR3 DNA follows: TGTGCCAGCAGACTACCGAACTGGGAAGGCTACACCTTC. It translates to CASRLPNWEGYTF.

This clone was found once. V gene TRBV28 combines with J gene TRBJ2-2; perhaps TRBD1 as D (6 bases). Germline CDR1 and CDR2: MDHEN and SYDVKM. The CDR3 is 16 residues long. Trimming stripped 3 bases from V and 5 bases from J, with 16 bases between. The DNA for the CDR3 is TGTGCCAGCAGTTTTTGGGGGCTTGGTGGAACCGGGGAGCTGTTTTTT. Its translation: CASSFWGLGGTGELFF.